This T cell receptor (beta chain) is drawn from a study of control samples from healthy donors and cancer patients. Trimming removed 1 base from V and 5 bases from J, with 12 bases in between. CDR1 and CDR2 from the germline V gene are SNHLY and FYNNEI. CDR3 length equals 15 residues. Some clones are missing from TCRdb's copy, which holds only in-frame ones; the method was immunoSEQ multiplex PCR. Altogether tens of thousands of clones are present, roughly 96% being singletons, with the ten largest covering 2% to 2.5%. The TCR sequence derives from a man aged 30-40 years in good health. The V and J genes are TRBV2 and TRBJ1-5; the D is unclear. The sequenced sample consisted of blood. CDR3 in DNA: TGTGCCAGCAGTGAAGAATTAGTAAGGGATCAGCCCCAGCATTTT. It encodes CASSEELVRDQPQHF.